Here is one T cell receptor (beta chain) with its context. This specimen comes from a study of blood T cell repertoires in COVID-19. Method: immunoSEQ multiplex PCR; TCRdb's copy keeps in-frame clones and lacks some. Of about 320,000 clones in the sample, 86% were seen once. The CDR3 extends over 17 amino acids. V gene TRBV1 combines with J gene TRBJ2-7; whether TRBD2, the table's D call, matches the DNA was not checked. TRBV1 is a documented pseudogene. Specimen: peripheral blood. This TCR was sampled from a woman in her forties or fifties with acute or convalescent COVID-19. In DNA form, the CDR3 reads TGCACCAGCAGCCAAGATCGTGGTAGCGGGAGGGTCTACGAGCAGTACTTC. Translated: CTSSQDRGSGRVYEQYF.